The clone carrying this TCR beta chain was detected only a few times. The germline gives CDR1 SGHRS, CDR2 YFSETQ. V was clipped by 4 bases and J by 2 bases; unmatched bases: 8. The CDR3 consists of 16 residues. All patients were mismatch repair deficient, assessed by either PCR or immunohistochemistry. Here immunoSEQ multiplex PCR was the method, and the copy in TCRdb shows in-frame clones only, minus some. Here the sample spans under 20,000 clones, 82% being singletons. The data were taken from a study of PD-1 blockade in mismatch repair-deficient tumors. Sequencing used PBMCs, obtained 52 weeks after starting pembrolizumab. The rearrangement links TRBV5-1 to TRBJ2-7; 11 positions match TRBD1. This clonotype was obtained from an adult with mismatch repair-deficient cancer. CDR3 loop: CASSGGQGGSTYEQYF. For the CDR3, the DNA is TGCGCCAGCAGCGGGGGACAGGGGGGTTCCACCTACGAGCAGTACTTC. Supplemented by reference TRBV5-1 and TRBJ2-7, the full variable domain reads KAGVTQTPRYLIKTRGQQVTLSCSPISGHRSVSWYQQTPGQGLQFLFEYFSETQRNKGNFPGRFSGRQFSNSRSEMNVSTLELGDSALYLCASSGGQGGSTYEQYFGPGTRLTVT.